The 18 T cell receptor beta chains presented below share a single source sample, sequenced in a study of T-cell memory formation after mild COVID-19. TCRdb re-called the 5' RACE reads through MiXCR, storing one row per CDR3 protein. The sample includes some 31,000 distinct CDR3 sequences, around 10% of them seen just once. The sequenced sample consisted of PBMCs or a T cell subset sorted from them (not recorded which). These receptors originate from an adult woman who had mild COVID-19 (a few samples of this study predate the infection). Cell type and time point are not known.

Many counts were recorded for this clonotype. The CDR3 reads CASSSPGTGLTDTQYF. Here the CDR3 DNA reads TGTGCCAGCAGTTCGCCAGGGACAGGGCTGACAGATACGCAGTATTTT. J is TRBJ2-3 and V is TRBV27; 9 bases map to TRBD1. V was clipped by 4 bases and J by 3 bases; unmatched bases: 8. The length of the CDR3 is 16 residues. The V gene's germline CDR1 is MNHEY and CDR2 SMNVEV (reference sequence).

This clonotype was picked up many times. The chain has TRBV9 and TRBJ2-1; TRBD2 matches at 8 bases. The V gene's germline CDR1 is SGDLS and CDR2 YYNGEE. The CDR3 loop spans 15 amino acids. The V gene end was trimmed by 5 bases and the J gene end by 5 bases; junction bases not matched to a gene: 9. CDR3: CASSVLAGGNNEQFF. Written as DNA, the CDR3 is TGTGCCAGCAGTGTTCTAGCGGGTGGGAACAATGAGCAGTTCTTC.

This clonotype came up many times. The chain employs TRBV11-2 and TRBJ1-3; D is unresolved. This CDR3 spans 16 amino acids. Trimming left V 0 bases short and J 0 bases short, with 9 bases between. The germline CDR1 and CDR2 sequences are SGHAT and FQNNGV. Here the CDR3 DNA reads TGTGCCAGCAGCTTAGAAGTGGTCCTCTCTGGAAACACCATATATTTT. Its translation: CASSLEVVLSGNTIYF.

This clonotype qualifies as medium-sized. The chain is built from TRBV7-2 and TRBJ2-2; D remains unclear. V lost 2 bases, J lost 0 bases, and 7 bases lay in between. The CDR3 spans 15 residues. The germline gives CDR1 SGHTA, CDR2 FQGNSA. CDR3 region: CASSLLAPNTGELFF. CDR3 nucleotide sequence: TGTGCCAGCAGCTTACTCGCCCCGAACACCGGGGAGCTGTTTTTT.

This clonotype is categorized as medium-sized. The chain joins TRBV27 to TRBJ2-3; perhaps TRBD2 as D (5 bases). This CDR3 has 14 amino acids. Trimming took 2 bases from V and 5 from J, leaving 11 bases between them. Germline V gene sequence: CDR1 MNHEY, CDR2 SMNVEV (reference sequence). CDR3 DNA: TGTGCCAGCAGTTTAGAGCCCCGGGGAGATACGCAGTATTTT. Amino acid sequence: CASSLEPRGDTQYF.

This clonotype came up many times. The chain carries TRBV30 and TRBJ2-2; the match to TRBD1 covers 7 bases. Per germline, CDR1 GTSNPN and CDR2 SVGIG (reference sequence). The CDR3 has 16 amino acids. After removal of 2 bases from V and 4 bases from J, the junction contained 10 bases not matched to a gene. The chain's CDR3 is CAWSYRDSAITGELFF. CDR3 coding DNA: TGTGCCTGGAGTTACCGGGACAGCGCTATCACCGGGGAGCTGTTTTTT.

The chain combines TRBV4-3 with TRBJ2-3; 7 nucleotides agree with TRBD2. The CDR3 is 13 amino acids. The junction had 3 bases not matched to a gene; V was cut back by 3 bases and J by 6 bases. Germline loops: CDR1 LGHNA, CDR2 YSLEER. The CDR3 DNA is TGCGCCAGCAGCCAGGAGCGGGGTGATACGCAGTATTTT. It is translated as CASSQERGDTQYF.

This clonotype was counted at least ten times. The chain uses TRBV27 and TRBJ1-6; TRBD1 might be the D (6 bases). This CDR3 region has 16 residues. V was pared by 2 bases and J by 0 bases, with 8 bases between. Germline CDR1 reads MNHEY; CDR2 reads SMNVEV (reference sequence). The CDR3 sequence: CASSLRGASYNSPLHF. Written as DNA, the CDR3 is TGTGCCAGCAGTTTACGGGGGGCCTCCTATAATTCACCCCTCCACTTT.

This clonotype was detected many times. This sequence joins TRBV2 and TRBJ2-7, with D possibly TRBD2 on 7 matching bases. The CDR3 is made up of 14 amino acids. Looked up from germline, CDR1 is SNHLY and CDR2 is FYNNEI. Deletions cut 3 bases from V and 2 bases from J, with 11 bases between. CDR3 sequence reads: CASSEGGAPYEQYF. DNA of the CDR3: TGTGCCAGCAGTGAGGGGGGGGCCCCCTACGAGCAGTACTTC.

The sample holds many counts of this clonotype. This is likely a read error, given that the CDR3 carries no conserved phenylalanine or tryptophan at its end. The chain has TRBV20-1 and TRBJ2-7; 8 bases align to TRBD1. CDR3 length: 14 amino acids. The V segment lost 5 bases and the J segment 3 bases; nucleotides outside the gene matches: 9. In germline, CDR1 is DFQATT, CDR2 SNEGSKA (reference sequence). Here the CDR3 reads CSAEDWTGSYEQYL. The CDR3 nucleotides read TGCAGTGCTGAAGACTGGACAGGGAGCTACGAGCAGTACCTC.

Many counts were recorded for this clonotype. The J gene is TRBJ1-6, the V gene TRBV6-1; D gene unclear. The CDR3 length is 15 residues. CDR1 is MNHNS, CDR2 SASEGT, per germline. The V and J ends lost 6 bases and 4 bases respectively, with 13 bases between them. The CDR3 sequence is CASSTGDNYNSPLHF. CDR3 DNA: TGTGCCAGCAGCACCGGAGATAATTATAATTCACCCCTCCACTTT.

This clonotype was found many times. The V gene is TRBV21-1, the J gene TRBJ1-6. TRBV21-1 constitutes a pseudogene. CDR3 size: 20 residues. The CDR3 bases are TGTGCCAGCAGCAACAAGCTATGGACGTTTACAGTCTCCTATAATTCACCCCTCCACTTT. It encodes CASSNKLWTFTVSYNSPLHF.

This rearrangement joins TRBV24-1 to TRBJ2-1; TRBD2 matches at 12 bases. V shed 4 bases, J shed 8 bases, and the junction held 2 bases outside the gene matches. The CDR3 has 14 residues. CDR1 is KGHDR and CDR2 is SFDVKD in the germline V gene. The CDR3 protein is CATSDTSGGHEQFF. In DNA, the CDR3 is TGTGCCACCAGTGACACTAGCGGGGGGCATGAGCAGTTCTTC.

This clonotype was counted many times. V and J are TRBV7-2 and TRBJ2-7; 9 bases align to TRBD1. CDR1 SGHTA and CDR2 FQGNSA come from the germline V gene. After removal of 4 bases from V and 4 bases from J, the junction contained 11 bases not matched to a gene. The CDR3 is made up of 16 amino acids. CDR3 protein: CASSYKTGTGSYEQYF. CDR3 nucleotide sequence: TGTGCCAGCAGCTACAAAACCGGGACAGGGTCGTACGAGCAGTACTTC.

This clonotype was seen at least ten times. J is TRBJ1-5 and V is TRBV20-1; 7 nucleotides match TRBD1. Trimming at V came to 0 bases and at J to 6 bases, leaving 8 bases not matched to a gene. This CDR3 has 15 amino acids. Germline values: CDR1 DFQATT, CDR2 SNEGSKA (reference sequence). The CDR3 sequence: CSARDPRGDSQPQHF. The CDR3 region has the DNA TGCAGTGCTAGAGACCCCCGGGGGGACAGTCAGCCCCAGCATTTT.

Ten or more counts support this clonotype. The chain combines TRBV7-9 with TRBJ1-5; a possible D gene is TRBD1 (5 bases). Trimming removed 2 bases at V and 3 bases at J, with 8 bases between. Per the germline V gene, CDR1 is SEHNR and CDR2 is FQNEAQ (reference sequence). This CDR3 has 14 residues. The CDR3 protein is CASSLIGDNQPQHF. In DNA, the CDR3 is TGTGCCAGCAGCTTAATAGGGGACAATCAGCCCCAGCATTTT.

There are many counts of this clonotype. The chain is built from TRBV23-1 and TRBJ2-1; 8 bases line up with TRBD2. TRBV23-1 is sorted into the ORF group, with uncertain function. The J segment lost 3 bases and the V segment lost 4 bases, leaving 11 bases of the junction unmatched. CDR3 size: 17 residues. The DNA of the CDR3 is TGCGCCAGCAGTCCCGATAAAAGCGGGGGAGTCTACAATGAGCAGTTCTTC. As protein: CASSPDKSGGVYNEQFF.

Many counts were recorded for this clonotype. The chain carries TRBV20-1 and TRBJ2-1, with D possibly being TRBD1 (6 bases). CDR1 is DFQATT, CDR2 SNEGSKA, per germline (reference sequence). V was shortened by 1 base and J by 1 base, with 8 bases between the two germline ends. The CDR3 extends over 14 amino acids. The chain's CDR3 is CSARGTESYNEQFF. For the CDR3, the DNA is TGCAGTGCTAGAGGGACAGAGTCCTACAATGAGCAGTTCTTC.